What follows is one TCR beta chain and its context. Its antigen remains unknown. Axillary draining lymph nodes of breast cancer patients supplied the node samples. Each CDR3 protein gets one entry after TCRdb re-called the multiplex PCR reads with MiXCR. The sample shows about 110,000 distinct CDR3 sequences, 30% of them seen only once. These data originate in a study of breast tumors, draining lymph nodes, adjacent tissues. Points from the study as a whole: The data were judged consistent with most tumor T cells coming from lymph node and expanding in tumor. Data only fit, rather than demonstrated, lymph node origin of most tumor T cells. Compared with basal-like, luminal-like tumors shared significantly more repertoire with nontumor tissue. Tumors had less TCR diversity than lymph nodes, more than nontumor tissue.

Germline assignment: CDR1 SNHLY and CDR2 FYNNEI. This CDR3 spans 13 amino acids. After removal of 5 bases from V and 2 bases from J, the junction contained 3 bases not matched to a gene. Sequenced material: axillary lymph node tissue. The TCR comes from a female donor with breast cancer. Some clones in this sample may be carry-over from other donors' samples. The chain has TRBV2 and TRBJ2-7; 7 nucleotides line up with TRBD2. CDR3 residues: CASSPGTTYEQYF. DNA for the CDR3: TGTGCCAGCAGTCCTGGGACTACCTACGAGCAGTACTTC. The full variable domain, in which reference TRBV2 and TRBJ2-7 provide the parts outside the CDR3, is EPEVTQTPSHQVTQMGQEVILRCVPISNHLYFYWYRQILGQKVEFLVSFYNNEISEKSEIFDDQFSVERPDGSNFTLKIRSTKLEDSAMYFCASSPGTTYEQYFGPGTRLTVT.